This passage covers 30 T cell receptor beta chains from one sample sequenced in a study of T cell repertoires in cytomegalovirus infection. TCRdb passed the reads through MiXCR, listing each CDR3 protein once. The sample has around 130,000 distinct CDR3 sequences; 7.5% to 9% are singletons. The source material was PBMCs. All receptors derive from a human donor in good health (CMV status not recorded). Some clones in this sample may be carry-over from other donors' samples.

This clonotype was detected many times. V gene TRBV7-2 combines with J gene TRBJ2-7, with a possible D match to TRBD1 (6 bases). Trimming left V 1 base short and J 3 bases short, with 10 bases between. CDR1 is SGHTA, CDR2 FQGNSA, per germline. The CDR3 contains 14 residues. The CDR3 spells CASSLGGTYYEQYF. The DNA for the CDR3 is TGTGCCAGCAGCTTAGGGGGGACATACTACGAGCAGTACTTC.

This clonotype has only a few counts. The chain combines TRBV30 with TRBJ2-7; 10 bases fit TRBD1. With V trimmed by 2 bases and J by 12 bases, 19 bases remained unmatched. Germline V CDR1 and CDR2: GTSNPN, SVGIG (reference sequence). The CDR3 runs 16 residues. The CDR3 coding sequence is TGTGCCTGGAGTCCCCGCCTCGGGACAGGGGATATGATGTGGTACTTC. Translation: CAWSPRLGTGDMMWYF.

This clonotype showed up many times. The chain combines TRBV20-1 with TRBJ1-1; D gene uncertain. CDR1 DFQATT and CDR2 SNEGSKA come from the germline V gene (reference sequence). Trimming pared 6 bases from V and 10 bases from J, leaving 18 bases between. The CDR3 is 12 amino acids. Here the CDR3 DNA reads TGCAGTGCAAGTAGGACGGGTACTTTAGCTTTCTTT. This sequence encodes CSASRTGTLAFF.

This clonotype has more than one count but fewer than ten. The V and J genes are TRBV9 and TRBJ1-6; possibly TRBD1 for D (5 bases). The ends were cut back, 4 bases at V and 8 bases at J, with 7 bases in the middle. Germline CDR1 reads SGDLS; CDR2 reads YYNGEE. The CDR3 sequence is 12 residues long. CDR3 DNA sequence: TGTGCCAGCAGCCCGACAGATTCACCCCTCCACTTT. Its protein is CASSPTDSPLHF.

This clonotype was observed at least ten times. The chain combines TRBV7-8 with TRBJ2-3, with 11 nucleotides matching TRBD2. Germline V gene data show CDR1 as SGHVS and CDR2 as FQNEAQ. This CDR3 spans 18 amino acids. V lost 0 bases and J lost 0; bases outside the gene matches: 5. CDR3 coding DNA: TGTGCCAGCAGCTTAGCCCTACTAGCGGGGGCTAGCACAGATACGCAGTATTTT. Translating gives CASSLALLAGASTDTQYF.

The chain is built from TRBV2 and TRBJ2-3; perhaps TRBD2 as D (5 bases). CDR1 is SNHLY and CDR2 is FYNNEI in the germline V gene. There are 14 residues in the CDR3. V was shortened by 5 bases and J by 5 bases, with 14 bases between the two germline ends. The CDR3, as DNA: TGTGCCAGCAGTCTCCGAGGGTTTGAAGATACGCAGTATTTT. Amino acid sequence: CASSLRGFEDTQYF.

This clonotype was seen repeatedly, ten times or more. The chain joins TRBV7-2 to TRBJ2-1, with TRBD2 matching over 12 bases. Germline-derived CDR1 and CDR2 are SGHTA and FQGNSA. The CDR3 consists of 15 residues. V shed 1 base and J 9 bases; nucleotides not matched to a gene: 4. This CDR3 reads CASSLGLAGGGEQFF. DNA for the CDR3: TGTGCCAGCAGCTTAGGCCTAGCGGGAGGGGGTGAGCAGTTCTTC.

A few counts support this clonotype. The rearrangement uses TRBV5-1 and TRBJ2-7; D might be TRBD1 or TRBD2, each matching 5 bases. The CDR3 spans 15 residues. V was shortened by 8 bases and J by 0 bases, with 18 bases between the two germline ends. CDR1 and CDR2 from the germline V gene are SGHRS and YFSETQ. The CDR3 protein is CASTHAGAASYEQYF. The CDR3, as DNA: TGCGCCAGTACGCATGCCGGGGCGGCCTCCTACGAGCAGTACTTC.

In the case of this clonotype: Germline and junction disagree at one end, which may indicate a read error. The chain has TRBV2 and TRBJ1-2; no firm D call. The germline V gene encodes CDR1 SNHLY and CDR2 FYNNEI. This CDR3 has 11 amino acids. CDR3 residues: CASSEALPIIF. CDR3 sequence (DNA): TGTGCCAGCAGTGAAGCGCTTCCTATTATCTTC.

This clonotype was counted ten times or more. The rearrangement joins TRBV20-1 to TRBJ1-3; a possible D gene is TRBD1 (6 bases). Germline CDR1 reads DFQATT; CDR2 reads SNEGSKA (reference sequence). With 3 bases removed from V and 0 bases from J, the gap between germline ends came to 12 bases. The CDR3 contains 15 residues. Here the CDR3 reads CSASEDSVSGNTIYF. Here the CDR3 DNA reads TGCAGTGCTAGCGAGGACAGCGTCTCTGGAAACACCATATATTTT.

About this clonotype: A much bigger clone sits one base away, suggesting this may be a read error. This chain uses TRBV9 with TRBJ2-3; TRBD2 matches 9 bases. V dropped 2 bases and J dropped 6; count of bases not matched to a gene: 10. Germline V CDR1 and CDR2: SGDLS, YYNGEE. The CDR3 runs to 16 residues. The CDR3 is CASSVVSGGDMDTQYF. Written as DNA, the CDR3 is TGTGCCAGCAGCGTCGTTAGCGGGGGAGATATGGATACGCAGTATTTT.

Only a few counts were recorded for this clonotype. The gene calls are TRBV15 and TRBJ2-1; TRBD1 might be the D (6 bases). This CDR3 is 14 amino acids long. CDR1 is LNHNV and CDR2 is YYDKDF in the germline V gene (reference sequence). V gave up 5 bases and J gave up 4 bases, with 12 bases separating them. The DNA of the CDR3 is TGTGCCACCAGCGATACAGGGAGTTACAATGAGCAGTTCTTC. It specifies CATSDTGSYNEQFF.

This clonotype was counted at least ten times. CDR3 DNA sequence: TGTGCCAGCAGCTTAGATCGGTCCTACACTGAAGCTTTCTTT. Protein product: CASSLDRSYTEAFF. The chain couples TRBV11-3 to TRBJ1-1; D remains ambiguous. This CDR3 has 14 residues. The germline gives CDR1 SGHNT, CDR2 YENEEA. The germline V and J ends were trimmed by 0 bases and 3 bases, with 8 bases remaining between them. Variable domain in full (rest from reference TRBV11-3 and TRBJ1-1): EAGVVQSPRYKIIEKKQPVAFWCNPISGHNTLYWYLQNLGQGPELLIRYENEEAVDDSQLPKDRFSAERLKGVDSTLKIQPAELGDSAVYLCASSLDRSYTEAFFGQGTRLTVV.

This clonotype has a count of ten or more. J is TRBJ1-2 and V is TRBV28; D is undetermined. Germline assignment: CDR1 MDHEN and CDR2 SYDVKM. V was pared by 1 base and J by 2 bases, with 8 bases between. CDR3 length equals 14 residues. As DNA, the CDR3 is TGTGCCAGCAGTTTATACGTGGTAAACTATGGCTACACCTTC. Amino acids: CASSLYVVNYGYTF.

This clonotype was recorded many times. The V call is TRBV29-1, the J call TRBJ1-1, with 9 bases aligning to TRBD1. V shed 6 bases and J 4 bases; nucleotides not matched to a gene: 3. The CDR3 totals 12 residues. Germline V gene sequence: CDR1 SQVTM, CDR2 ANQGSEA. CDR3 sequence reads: CSVGQGVTEAFF. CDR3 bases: TGCAGCGTGGGACAGGGAGTCACTGAAGCTTTCTTT.

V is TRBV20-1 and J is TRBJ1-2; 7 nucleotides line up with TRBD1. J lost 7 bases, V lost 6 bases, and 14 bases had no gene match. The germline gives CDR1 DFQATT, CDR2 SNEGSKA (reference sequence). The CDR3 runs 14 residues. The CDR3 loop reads CSAVGTGAKSGYTF. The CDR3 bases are TGCAGTGCCGTTGGTACAGGGGCGAAATCTGGCTACACCTTC.

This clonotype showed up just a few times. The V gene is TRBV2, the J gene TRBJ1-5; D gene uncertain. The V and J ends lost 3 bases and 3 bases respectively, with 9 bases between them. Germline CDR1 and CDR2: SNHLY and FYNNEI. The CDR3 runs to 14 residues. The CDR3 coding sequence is TGTGCCAGCAGTGATTTTGGTTTCAATCAGCCCCAGCATTTT. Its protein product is CASSDFGFNQPQHF.

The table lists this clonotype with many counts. As DNA, the CDR3 is TGTGCCAGCAGCTTTGACAGGGGGGGGGTCAATGAGCAGTTCTTC. Translated, it gives CASSFDRGGVNEQFF. The rearrangement links TRBV7-2 to TRBJ2-1; 9 nucleotides agree with TRBD1. The CDR3 spans 15 residues. With 3 bases clipped from V and 6 bases from J, the junction kept 6 bases outside the gene matches. Germline CDR1 and CDR2: SGHTA and FQGNSA.

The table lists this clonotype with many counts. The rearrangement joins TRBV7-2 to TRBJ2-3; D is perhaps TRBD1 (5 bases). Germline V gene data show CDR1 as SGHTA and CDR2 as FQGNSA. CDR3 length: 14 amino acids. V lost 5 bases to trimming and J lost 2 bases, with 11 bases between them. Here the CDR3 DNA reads TGTGCCAGCAGCCCCGACAGATACACAGATACGCAGTATTTT. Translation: CASSPDRYTDTQYF.

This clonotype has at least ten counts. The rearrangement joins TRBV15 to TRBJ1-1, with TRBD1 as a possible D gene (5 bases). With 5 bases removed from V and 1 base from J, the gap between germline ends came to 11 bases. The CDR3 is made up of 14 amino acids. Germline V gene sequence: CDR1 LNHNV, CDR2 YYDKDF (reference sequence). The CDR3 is CATSRLTANTEAFF. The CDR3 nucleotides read TGTGCCACCAGCCGCCTGACAGCGAACACTGAAGCTTTCTTT. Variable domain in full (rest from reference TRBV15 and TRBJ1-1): DAMVIQNPRYQVTQFGKPVTLSCSQTLNHNVMYWYQQKSSQAPKLLFHYYDKDFNNEADTPDNFQSRRPNTSFCFLDIRSPGLGDTAMYLCATSRLTANTEAFFGQGTRLTVV.

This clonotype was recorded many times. CDR3 sequence: CASSESSAYTEAFF. The CDR3 DNA is TGTGCCAGCAGTGAAAGTTCGGCCTACACTGAAGCTTTCTTT. The chain has TRBV6-1 and TRBJ1-1; no clear D gene. V was cut by 2 bases and J by 3 bases, with 10 bases left in between. The CDR3 loop spans 14 amino acids. Germline values: CDR1 MNHNS, CDR2 SASEGT.

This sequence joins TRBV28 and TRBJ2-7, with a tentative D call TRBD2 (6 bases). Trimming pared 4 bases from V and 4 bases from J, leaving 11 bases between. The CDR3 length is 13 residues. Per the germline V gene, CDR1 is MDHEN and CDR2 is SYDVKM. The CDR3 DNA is TGTGCCAGCAGTTCGGAGGGCTGGTACGAGCAGTACTTC. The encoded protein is CASSSEGWYEQYF. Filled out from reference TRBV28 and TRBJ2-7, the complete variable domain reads DVKVTQSSRYLVKRTGEKVFLECVQDMDHENMFWYRQDPGLGLRLIYFSYDVKMKEKGDIPEGYSVSREKKERFSLILESASTNQTSMYLCASSSEGWYEQYFGPGTRLTVT.

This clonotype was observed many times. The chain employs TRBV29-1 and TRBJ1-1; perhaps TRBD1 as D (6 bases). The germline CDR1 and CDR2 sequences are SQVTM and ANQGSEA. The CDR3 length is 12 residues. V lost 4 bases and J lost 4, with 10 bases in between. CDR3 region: CSVAGASTEAFF. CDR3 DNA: TGCAGCGTTGCAGGGGCGTCCACTGAAGCTTTCTTT.

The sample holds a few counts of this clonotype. The CDR3 sequence is CASSDLARGYYGYTF. The CDR3 DNA reads as TGTGCCAGCAGTGACCTAGCGCGGGGATACTATGGCTACACCTTC. This chain uses TRBV12-3 or TRBV12-4 with TRBJ1-2; D ambiguous. This CDR3 region has 15 residues. V lost 5 bases to trimming and J lost 3 bases, with 16 bases between them.

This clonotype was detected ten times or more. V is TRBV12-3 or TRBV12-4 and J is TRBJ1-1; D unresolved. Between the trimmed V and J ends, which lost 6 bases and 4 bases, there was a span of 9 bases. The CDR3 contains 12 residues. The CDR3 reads CASSRTVTEAFF. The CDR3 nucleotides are TGTGCCAGCAGCCGAACGGTCACTGAAGCTTTCTTT.

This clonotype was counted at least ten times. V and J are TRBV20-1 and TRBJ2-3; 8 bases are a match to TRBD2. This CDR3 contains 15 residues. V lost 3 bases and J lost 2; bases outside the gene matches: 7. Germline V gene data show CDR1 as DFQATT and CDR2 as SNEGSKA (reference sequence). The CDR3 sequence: CSASRPSGFTDTQYF. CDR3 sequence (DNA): TGCAGTGCTAGTCGGCCTAGCGGGTTCACAGATACGCAGTATTTT.

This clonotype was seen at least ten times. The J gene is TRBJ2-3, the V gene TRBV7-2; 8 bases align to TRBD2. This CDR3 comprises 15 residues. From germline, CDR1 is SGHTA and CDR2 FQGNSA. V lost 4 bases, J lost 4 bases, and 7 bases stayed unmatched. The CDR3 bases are TGTGCCAGCAGCTCATGGGCGGGGGGACCAGATACGCAGTATTTT. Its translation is CASSSWAGGPDTQYF. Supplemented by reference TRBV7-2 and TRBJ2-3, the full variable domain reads GAGVSQSPSNKVTEKGKDVELRCDPISGHTALYWYRQSLGQGLEFLIYFQGNSAPDKSGLPSDRFSAERTGGSVSTLTIQRTQQEDSAVYLCASSSWAGGPDTQYFGPGTRLTVL.

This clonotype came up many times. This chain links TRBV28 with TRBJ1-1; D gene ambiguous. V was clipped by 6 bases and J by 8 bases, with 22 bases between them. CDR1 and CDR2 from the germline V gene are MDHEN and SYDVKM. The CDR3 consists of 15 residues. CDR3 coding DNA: TGTGCCAGCAGCCCTATCCGGCTTTTTTTTGGCGAAGCTTTCTTT. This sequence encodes CASSPIRLFFGEAFF.

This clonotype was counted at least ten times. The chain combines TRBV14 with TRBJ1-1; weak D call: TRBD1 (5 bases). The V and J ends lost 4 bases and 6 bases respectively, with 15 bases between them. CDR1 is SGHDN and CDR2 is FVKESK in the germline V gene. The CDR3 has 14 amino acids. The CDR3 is CASSPKRGTSEAFF. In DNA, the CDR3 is TGTGCCAGCAGCCCTAAGCGGGGGACTTCTGAAGCTTTCTTT.

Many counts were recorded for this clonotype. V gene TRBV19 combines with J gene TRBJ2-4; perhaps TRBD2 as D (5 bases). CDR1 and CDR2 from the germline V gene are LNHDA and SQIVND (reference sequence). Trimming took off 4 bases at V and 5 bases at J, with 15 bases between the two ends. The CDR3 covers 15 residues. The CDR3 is CASSTPGTRQNIQYF. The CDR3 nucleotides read TGTGCCAGTAGTACCCCGGGTACTAGGCAAAACATTCAGTACTTC.